The present TCR beta chain was sequenced within a study of CXCR3-negative and CXCR3-positive naive CD8 T cells. Study-wide results and limits: Surface CD5 looked about the same in the naive subsets, so the authors worked out TCR strength from TRB CDR3 properties. For memory CD8+ cells diversity was much lower, but both naive subsets had comparably high diversity. More hydrophobic TRB CDR3s were found in CXCR3-positive naive cells than in CXCR3-negative naive cells.

The CDR3 has 14 residues. Germline assignment: CDR1 DFQATT and CDR2 SNEGSKA (reference sequence). CD45RO-CCR7+CD27+CD95- marked naive CD8+ T cells. Researchers prepared the TRB cDNA libraries using 5' RACE with UMI labels. TCRdb re-analyzed the 5' RACE reads; it lists each CDR3 protein once, without DNA. The sample includes about 89,000 distinct CDR3 sequences. As concerns this clonotype: Its specificity is not known.

Sequenced: naive CXCR3+ CD8+ T cells from blood. Described subset: CD45RO-CCR7+CD27+CD95- naive CD8+ T cells expressing CXCR3 (TNR3+). The rearrangement joins TRBV20-1 to TRBJ2-7. The TCR was taken from a human donor in good health. Some clones in this sample may be carry-over from other donors' samples. The CDR3 sequence: CSARDVRELYEQYF.